The subject of this entry is one TCR beta chain. This sample is drawn from a study of blood T cell repertoires in COVID-19. Whole-study context: Sites across the United States, Italy and Spain contributed samples from acute and convalescent COVID-19. Nucleic acid was either cDNA or gDNA, and it came from T cells, B-cell-depleted T cells, or PBMCs.

CDR1 is MNHEY, CDR2 SVGAGI, per germline. The CDR3 has 15 amino acids. Losses at the gene ends were 3 bases for V and 4 bases for J; bases not matched to a gene: 8. In the study's own analysis: Reference gene primer amplification yielded estimated nucleated cell counts. Libraries were prepared by immunoSEQ multiplex PCR; TCRdb keeps only in-frame clonotypes and omits some of them. The V and J calls and the clone size are those of that table, but D and trimming were determined from the DNA. Of about 69,000 clones listed, 85% are singletons. Sequenced sample: peripheral blood. The genes are TRBV6-5 and TRBJ1-2, with 7 bases matching TRBD1. This receptor was obtained from an elderly man with acute or convalescent COVID-19. CDR3 in amino acids: CASSYLQGGGYGYTF. The CDR3 DNA reads TGTGCCAGCAGTTATCTGCAGGGGGGCGGCTATGGCTACACCTTC.